This T cell receptor beta chain originates from a study of T cell responses to AZD1222 COVID-19 vaccine. Findings and caveats of the study: Across the whole spike, CD4 TCRs peaked at regions 160-218 and 743-854. None of the repertoires were sampled until the peak T cell response had passed.

Using immunoSEQ multiplex PCR, the repertoire was profiled, and TCRdb retains in-frame clones only, with some absent. The data contain approximately 100,000 clones, approximately 90% of them singletons. Concerning this clone itself: Its specificity is unknown.

With 10 bases removed from V and 5 bases from J, the gap between germline ends came to 13 bases. The CDR3 runs to 12 residues. The germline V gene has CDR1 ENHRY and CDR2 SYGVKD. Sequencing was performed on peripheral blood, taken on day 0 of AZD1222 vaccination. V and J are TRBV10-3 and TRBJ2-3, with D perhaps matching TRBD1 or TRBD2 (7 bases each). The receptor's source is an adult in good health. The CDR3 here is CATQGGGDTQYF. The DNA for the CDR3 is TGTGCCACCCAGGGGGGGGGAGATACGCAGTATTTT.